This is a list of T cell receptor beta chains from one sample in a study of blood T cell repertoires in COVID-19. This table comes from immunoSEQ multiplex PCR, and its TCRdb copy is limited to in-frame clones, with some not included. The sample has more than 200,000 clones, 80% to 90% seen once; the top ten hold about 2.1%. Material for sequencing was peripheral blood. Every receptor here comes from a man aged 25 to 40 with active or convalescent COVID-19. Both conserved end residues are part of each CDR3. Each record gives: V gene, J gene, CDR3 protein.

TRBV9	TRBJ2-5	CASSVGVRGLRETQYF
TRBV10-2	TRBJ2-7	CASNRDRGLVYEQYF
TRBV7-3	TRBJ1-6	CASSFRTAPALGNSPLHF
TRBV10-3	TRBJ2-7	CASSGGAGYEQYF
TRBV12-3/TRBV12-4	TRBJ2-3	CASPSPYTDTQYF
TRBV21-1	TRBJ1-2	CASSKGYSGESGYTF
TRBV4-3	TRBJ2-3	CASSQDQGSGGTDTQYF
TRBV4-2	TRBJ2-1	CASGPEPGFYNEQFF
TRBV5-1	TRBJ1-1	CASSSEGDSMNTEAFF
TRBV9	TRBJ1-2	CASSVTSGSYTF
TRBV29-1	TRBJ1-1	CSATGANTEAFF
TRBV4-2	TRBJ1-5	CASSQAVSNQPQHF
TRBV27	TRBJ1-4	CASSETLATNEKLFF
TRBV7-9	TRBJ1-6	CASSQDYGQGALSSPLHF
TRBV3-1/TRBV3-2	TRBJ1-6	CASSQADRGSPLHF
TRBV3-1/TRBV3-2	TRBJ2-4	CASSQDYGQGGDIQYF
TRBV29-1	TRBJ1-6	CSVSQVENSPLHF
TRBV5-1	TRBJ1-1	CASSLLGAEAFF
TRBV7-9	TRBJ2-7	CASSQVSEGAYEQYF
TRBV6-2/TRBV6-3	TRBJ2-5	CASSPSLGLQETQYF
TRBV7-3	TRBJ1-5	CASSRRGTGQDQPQHF
TRBV30	TRBJ1-6	CAEQPWGGRDSPLHF
TRBV18	TRBJ1-5	CASSPGRTGGSNQPQHF
TRBV6-5	TRBJ2-1	CASSYTKYPPGNEQFF
TRBV7-7	TRBJ1-1	CASSLGPWTEAFF
TRBV6-2/TRBV6-3	TRBJ2-7	CASSYGGETYEQYF
TRBV5-1	TRBJ1-2	CASSPPLDSYGYTF
TRBV7-8	TRBJ2-1	CASSLSTGEQFF
TRBV7-9	TRBJ2-1	CASSSYNTDYRPNEQFF
TRBV29-1	TRBJ2-1	CSVTGTSGGSEQFF
TRBV29-1	TRBJ2-1	CSVEGTSGGAIEQFF
TRBV10-2	TRBJ2-5	CASGWTAQETQYF
TRBV2	TRBJ1-1	CATLQNKNTEAFF
TRBV23-1	TRBJ2-7	CASSQSFPTAGGRLWEQYF
TRBV7-9	TRBJ2-2	CASSLAELATGELFF
TRBV21-1	TRBJ1-1	CARVRSQNTEAFF
TRBV27	TRBJ2-7	CASSLNGDRVVEQYF
TRBV11-2	TRBJ2-5	CASSLRVGKETQYF
TRBV19	TRBJ1-2	CASSMNPGLYGYTF
TRBV5-6	TRBJ2-5	CASSQIAYQETQYF
TRBV2	TRBJ2-1	CASSALPLLHPPEPGQHTNQQFF
TRBV6-8	TRBJ1-1	CASRDPVRRQGAEGTEAFF
TRBV6-5	TRBJ1-4	CASKRAGTTNEKLFF
TRBV5-1	TRBJ1-1	CASSLGTGPKNTEAFF
TRBV30	TRBJ2-1	CAWSIGYEQFF
TRBV29-1	TRBJ2-7	CSVKGNTYEQYF
TRBV11-2	TRBJ2-5	CASSFEDKAQYF
TRBV5-1	TRBJ2-3	CASSLERGDTQYF
TRBV20-1	TRBJ1-3	CSASRGFSGNTIYF
TRBV27	TRBJ2-5	CASSLKLAGAQETQYF
TRBV7-8	TRBJ2-5	CASSRVGGGNQETQYF
TRBV6-4	TRBJ2-3	CASTESGGAGDTQYF